This T cell receptor (beta chain) was identified in a study of blood T cell repertoires in COVID-19. Across the whole study: T cells, B-cell-depleted T cells, or PBMCs supplied cDNA or gDNA.

TCRdb's copy holds only in-frame clones and misses some; the assay was immunoSEQ multiplex PCR. The sample holds 100,000 to 150,000 clones, approximately 74% seen once. The V gene end was trimmed by 6 bases and the J gene end by 5 bases; junction bases not matched to a gene: 9. Germline V gene sequence: CDR1 SNHLY, CDR2 FYNNEI. CDR3 length: 15 residues. The sequenced sample consisted of peripheral blood. V usage is TRBV2 and J usage is TRBJ2-2; 7 positions agree with TRBD2. The TCR was taken from a man in his 60s with acute or convalescent COVID-19. CDR3 in DNA: TGTGCCAGCAGGGCCGGGACTATCAATACCGGGGAGCTGTTTTTT. It specifies CASRAGTINTGELFF.